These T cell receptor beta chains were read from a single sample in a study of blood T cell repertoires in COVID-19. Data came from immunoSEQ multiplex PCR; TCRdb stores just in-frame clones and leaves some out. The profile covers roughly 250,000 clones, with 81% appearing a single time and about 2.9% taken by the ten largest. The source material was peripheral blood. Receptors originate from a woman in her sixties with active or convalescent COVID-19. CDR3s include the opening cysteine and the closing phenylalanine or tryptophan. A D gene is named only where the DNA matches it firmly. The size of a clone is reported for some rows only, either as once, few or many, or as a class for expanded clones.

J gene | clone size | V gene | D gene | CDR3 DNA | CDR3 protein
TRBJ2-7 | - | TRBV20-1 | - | TGCAGTGCTAGTACTGGGAGCAAGCAGTACTTC | CSASTGSKQYF
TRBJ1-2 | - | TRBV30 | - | TGTGCCGGCCAACAGGGATATGGCTACACCTTC | CAGQQGYGYTF
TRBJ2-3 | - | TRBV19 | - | TGTGCCAGTGGATTTCTGGCGGGGGCTACAGATACGCAGTATTTT | CASGFLAGATDTQYF
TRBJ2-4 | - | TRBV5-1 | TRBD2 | TGCGCCAGCAGCCTTCCCGGGACTAGCGGGGGGGAAACACTAGCCAAAAACATTCAGTACTTC | CASSLPGTSGGETLAKNIQYF
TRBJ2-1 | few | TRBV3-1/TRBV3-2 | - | TGTGCCAGCGGTACTAGAGGGTTTAATGAGCAGTTCTTC | CASGTRGFNEQFF
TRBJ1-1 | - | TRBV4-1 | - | TGCGCCAGCAGCCATAGCCGCACTGAAGCTTTCTTT | CASSHSRTEAFF
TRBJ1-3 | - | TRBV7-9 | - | TGTGCCAGCAGCTCTGGTTCAGGGTATGGAAACACCATATATTTT | CASSSGSGYGNTIYF
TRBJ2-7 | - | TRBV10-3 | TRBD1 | TGTGCCATCAGTGATGTTAGCCGAACAAACTTTGACAGGGATAACTACGAGCAGTACTTC | CAISDVSRTNFDRDNYEQYF
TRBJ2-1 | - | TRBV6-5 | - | TGTGCCAGCAGGGCTCTGGAGGGGGCCATGGATGAGCAGTTCTTC | CASRALEGAMDEQFF
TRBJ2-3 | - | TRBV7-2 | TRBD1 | TGTGCCAGCAGTCTCCGGACAGGGGGTACCACAGATACGCAGTATTTT | CASSLRTGGTTDTQYF
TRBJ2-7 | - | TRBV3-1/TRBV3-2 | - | TGTGCCAGCAGCATCTTTGAGGGGGGGGAGCAGTACTTC | CASSIFEGGEQYF
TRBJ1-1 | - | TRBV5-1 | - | TGCGCCAGCAGCTTGGACACGGGGAACACTGAAGCTTTCTTT | CASSLDTGNTEAFF
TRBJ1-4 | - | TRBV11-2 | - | TGTGCCAGCAGCTTAGAAGCCGCGGCGGGGGTTCAACTGTTTTTT | CASSLEAAAGVQLFF
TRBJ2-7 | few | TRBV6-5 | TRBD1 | TGTGCCAGCAGTCGGACAGGGCTCTACGAGCAGTACTTC | CASSRTGLYEQYF
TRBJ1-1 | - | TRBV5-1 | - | TGCGCCAGCAGCTCAGAACTGGACAGAGAAGCTTTCTTT | CASSSELDREAFF
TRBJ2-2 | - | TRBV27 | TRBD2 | TGTGCCAGCAGGCTAGCGGGGCCCGGGGAGCTGTTTTTT | CASRLAGPGELFF
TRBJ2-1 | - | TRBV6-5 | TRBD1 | TGTGCCAGCAGCCGGGACAGGGAACTTGAGCAGTTCTTC | CASSRDRELEQFF
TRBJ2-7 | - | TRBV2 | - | TGTGCCAGCAGTGGGACATTCCTGAGCTCCTACGAGCAGTACTTC | CASSGTFLSSYEQYF
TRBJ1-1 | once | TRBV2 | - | TGTGCCAGCAGCGGAGCGGGGGGGACTGAAGCTTTCTTT | CASSGAGGTEAFF
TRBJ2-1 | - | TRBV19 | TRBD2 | TGTGCCAGTAGTAATCCCCTAGCGGGGTACACCTACAATGAGCAGTTCTTC | CASSNPLAGYTYNEQFF
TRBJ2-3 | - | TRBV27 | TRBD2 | TGTGCCAGCAGTTTTCGGGTAGCGGGGGGTCCGGGCACAGATACGCAGTATTTT | CASSFRVAGGPGTDTQYF
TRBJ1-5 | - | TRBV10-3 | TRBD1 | TGTGCCATCAGTGCTCGGGATACAGGGGGAAATCAGCCCCAGCATTTT | CAISARDTGGNQPQHF
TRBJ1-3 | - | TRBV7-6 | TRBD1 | TGTGCCAGCAGCTTACAAGGGGGCGGCTCTGGAAACACCATATATTTT | CASSLQGGGSGNTIYF
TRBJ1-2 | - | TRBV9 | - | TGTGCCAGCAGCGCAAACCAGGATGGCTACACCTTC | CASSANQDGYTF
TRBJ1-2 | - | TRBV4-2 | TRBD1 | TGTGCCAGCAGCGGGACAGAAAATGGTTTCCATGAAGGCTACACCTTC | CASSGTENGFHEGYTF
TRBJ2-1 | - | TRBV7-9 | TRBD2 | TGTGCCAGCAGCTTCGGGGGGGATGAGCAGTTCTTC | CASSFGGDEQFF
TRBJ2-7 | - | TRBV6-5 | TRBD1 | TGTGCCAGCAGTTACTCGGGACAGTCCTACGAGCAGTACTTC | CASSYSGQSYEQYF
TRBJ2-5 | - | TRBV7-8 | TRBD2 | TGTGCCAGCAGCCTACTAGCGGGGGCGCATCAAGAGACCCAGTACTTC | CASSLLAGAHQETQYF
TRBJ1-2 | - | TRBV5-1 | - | TGCGCCAGCAGCTTGGCGGGGGAAATCGGGGGTTACGGCTACACCTTC | CASSLAGEIGGYGYTF
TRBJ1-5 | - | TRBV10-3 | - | TGTGCCATCAGTGTAAACTTTGGCAATCAGCCCCAGCATTTT | CAISVNFGNQPQHF
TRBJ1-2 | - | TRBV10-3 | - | TGTGCCATCAGTCTGGGGGCGAGTGAGGATGGCTACACCTTC | CAISLGASEDGYTF